This T cell receptor (beta chain) was identified in a study of T cells expressing NK-cell markers. For the study at large: HCMV serostatus: seven of eight sequenced donors positive, one negative. Study findings and constraints: The leading position in the CD3+CD56-NKG2C+ fraction of several donors also went to these clonotypes. About 1.0-7.0% of CD8+ T cells in roughly six donors belonged to dominant NKG2C+ clonotypes.

On this clonotype itself: Its specificity is not known.

The CDR3 has 16 amino acids. The germline V gene encodes CDR1 SEHNR and CDR2 FQNEAQ (reference sequence). TCRdb re-analyzed the 5' RACE reads; it lists each CDR3 protein once, without DNA. The listing records 150,000 to 180,000 distinct CDR3 sequences. The sample taken for sequencing was blood T cells: a sorted CD56 or NKG2C T cell subset, CD4+ or CD8+ T cells, or bulk PBMC T cells (not recorded which). The TCR sequence derives from a woman aged 50 to 60 in good health. The chain has TRBV7-9 and TRBJ2-2; TCRdb indicates TRBD1, and absent DNA this call remains unverified. The CDR3 reads CASSYTTGTNTGELFF.